The 14 T cell receptor beta chains listed next were all sequenced from one sample in a study of beta chain features in type 1 diabetes. Expressed TCRB transcripts got sequenced, as all isolated RNA was reverse transcribed. Sequenced by immunoSEQ multiplex PCR; TCRdb stores in-frame clones only, minus some. The table lists some 230,000 clones, around 9.6% of them singletons. Input material: naive CD4+ T cells from blood. The origin of the receptors is a woman aged 18-29 years in good health.

The chain uses TRBV7-8 and TRBJ2-5, with 8 bases matching TRBD1. The V segment lost 3 bases and the J segment 5 bases; nucleotides outside the gene matches: 8. CDR1 is SGHVS and CDR2 is FQNEAQ in the germline V gene. CDR3 size: 15 residues. CDR3 sequence reads: CASSFDRGTGETQYF. The CDR3 coding sequence is TGTGCCAGCAGCTTTGACAGGGGTACGGGGGAGACCCAGTACTTC.

The rearrangement joins TRBV9 to TRBJ1-2; the match to TRBD1 covers 7 bases. The CDR3 contains 15 residues. CDR1 and CDR2 from the germline V gene are SGDLS and YYNGEE. Trimming cost V 4 bases and J 5 bases; bases outside gene matches: 11. In DNA, the CDR3 is TGTGCCAGCAGCCCTACGACAGGGAACGTTTATGGCTACACCTTC. As protein: CASSPTTGNVYGYTF.

This clone has a handful of counts. The V gene is TRBV7-9, the J gene TRBJ1-2; D perhaps matches TRBD1 (6 bases). V shed 5 bases and J shed 3 bases, with 10 bases lying between them. Germline V CDR1 and CDR2: SEHNR, FQNEAQ (reference sequence). This CDR3 is 13 amino acids long. CDR3 nucleotide sequence: TGTGCCAGCAGCCCCGGACAGTACTATGGCTACACCTTC. Encoded protein: CASSPGQYYGYTF.

This clone has just a few counts. The rearrangement links TRBV30 to TRBJ2-7; 9 bases line up with TRBD1. The CDR3 is 14 residues long. Trimming at V came to 3 bases and at J to 5 bases, leaving 8 bases not matched to a gene. CDR1 and CDR2 (germline): GTSNPN, SVGIG (reference sequence). The CDR3 region has the DNA TGTGCCTGGAGCACCGGGACAGGGTTCCACGAGCAGTACTTC. Its protein product is CAWSTGTGFHEQYF.

This rearrangement joins TRBV5-4 to TRBJ1-6; 7 nucleotides agree with TRBD1. V lost 4 bases, J lost 0 bases, and 7 bases stayed unmatched. Germline values: CDR1 SGHNT, CDR2 YYREEE (reference sequence). The CDR3 extends over 17 amino acids. The CDR3 loop is CASSRGQESSYNSPLHF. The DNA for the CDR3 is TGTGCCAGCAGCCGAGGACAGGAGAGCTCCTATAATTCACCCCTCCACTTT.

V gene TRBV5-5 combines with J gene TRBJ2-5; TRBD1 aligns across 10 bases. The CDR3 loop spans 15 amino acids. The V and J ends lost 3 bases and 5 bases, in that order; junction bases with no gene match: 7. Per the germline V gene, CDR1 is SGHKS and CDR2 is YYEKEE (reference sequence). CDR3 residues: CASSSRDRGWETQYF. The CDR3 DNA reads as TGTGCCAGCAGCTCGCGGGACAGGGGTTGGGAGACCCAGTACTTC.

In its sample, this clone was seen many times. The chain recombines TRBV21-1 with TRBJ2-6; TRBD2 is the table's D call, not checked against the DNA. TRBV21-1 is noted as a pseudogene. This CDR3 has 15 amino acids. The CDR3 nucleotides read TGTGCCAGCAGCAATCGGGGCTCTGGGGCCAACGTCCTGACTTTC. Its protein product is CASSNRGSGANVLTF.

V is TRBV7-2 and J is TRBJ2-2, with TRBD1 as a possible D gene (5 bases). The germline V gene encodes CDR1 SGHTA and CDR2 FQGNSA. Trimming shortened V by 0 bases and J by 1 base, and 12 bases separated the two germline ends. The CDR3 runs to 17 residues. Here the CDR3 DNA reads TGTGCCAGCAGCTTAGCTTCTGGGGCCCTGAACACCGGGGAGCTGTTTTTT. Translation: CASSLASGALNTGELFF. The variable domain in full, with the rest retrieved from reference TRBV7-2 and TRBJ2-2, is GAGVSQSPSNKVTEKGKDVELRCDPISGHTALYWYRQSLGQGLEFLIYFQGNSAPDKSGLPSDRFSAERTGGSVSTLTIQRTQQEDSAVYLCASSLASGALNTGELFFGEGSRLTVL.

With regard to this clone: Other DNA sequences from this sample encode an identical CDR3 as well. The CDR3: CASSLPREETQYF. Written as DNA, the CDR3 is TGTGCCAGCAGCTTGCCGAGGGAGGAGACCCAGTACTTC. The chain combines TRBV5-4 with TRBJ2-5; possibly TRBD2 for D (5 bases). The germline V gene has CDR1 SGHNT and CDR2 YYREEE (reference sequence). V lost 1 base and J 5 bases, leaving 9 bases between the germline ends. This CDR3 spans 13 amino acids.

The chain employs TRBV18 and TRBJ2-7; 7 bases map to TRBD2. J gave up 0 bases and V 3 bases, and 11 bases lay outside the gene matches. Germline CDR1 KGHSH, CDR2 LQKENI. The CDR3 sequence is 17 residues long. Written as DNA, the CDR3 is TGTGCCAGCTCACCCACCGGGAGGCAGTATCCCTCCTACGAGCAGTACTTC. Protein: CASSPTGRQYPSYEQYF.

The CDR3 here is CASNLRTGADTEAFF. The CDR3 nucleotides read TGCGCCAGCAACCTTAGGACAGGGGCGGACACTGAAGCTTTCTTT. The gene calls are TRBV5-1 and TRBJ1-1; the match to TRBD1 covers 9 bases. Germline CDR1 SGHRS, CDR2 YFSETQ. The CDR3 length is 15 residues. V trimming: 6 bases; J trimming: 3 bases; junction bases outside the gene matches: 9.

The chain combines TRBV6-1 with TRBJ2-7; D uncertain. The germline V gene has CDR1 MNHNS and CDR2 SASEGT. The V end was cut by 10 bases, the J end by 7 bases, with 23 bases between. There are 14 residues in the CDR3. The CDR3 is CATVERIPSREQYF. Here the CDR3 DNA reads TGTGCCACCGTAGAACGGATACCGTCGCGGGAGCAGTACTTC.

The genes are TRBV7-8 and TRBJ2-7; TRBD1 matches 7 bases. This CDR3 comprises 16 residues. Trimming at V came to 4 bases and at J to 2 bases, leaving 11 bases not matched to a gene. The germline gives CDR1 SGHVS, CDR2 FQNEAQ. CDR3 sequence (DNA): TGTGCCAGCAGCTACGGGACAGACCGCAGCGCCTACGAGCAGTACTTC. As protein: CASSYGTDRSAYEQYF.

The gene calls are TRBV21-1 and TRBJ2-3; the listed D gene, TRBD2, was not tested against the DNA. TRBV21-1 represents a pseudogene. There are 22 residues in the CDR3. CDR3 coding DNA: TGTGCCAGCAGCAAAATCGGTTCCCCACGTAGAGCGGGAGAGACTAGCACAGATACGCAGTATTTT. This codes for CASSKIGSPRRAGETSTDTQYF.